This TCR beta chain was recorded in a study of blood T cell repertoires in COVID-19. Some clones are missing from TCRdb's copy, which holds only in-frame ones; the method was immunoSEQ multiplex PCR. This sample has some 240,000 clones; around 80% occur once, and the top ten carry around 1.5%. CDR3 length equals 14 residues. CDR1 and CDR2 (germline): SGHVS, FQNEAQ. V was shortened by 2 bases and J by 0 bases, with 7 bases between the two germline ends. The specimen was peripheral blood. This TCR was sampled from a woman in her thirties or forties who had recovered from COVID-19. This sequence joins TRBV7-8 and TRBJ1-1, with a weak D call TRBD1 (5 bases). CDR3 nucleotides: TGTGCCAGCAGCTTAATCAGGGTGAACACTGAAGCTTTCTTT. It specifies CASSLIRVNTEAFF. Supplemented by reference TRBV7-8 and TRBJ1-1, the full variable domain reads GAGVSQSPRYKVAKRGQDVALRCDPISGHVSLFWYQQALGQGPEFLTYFQNEAQLDKSGLPSDRFFAERPEGSVSTLKIQRTQQEDSAVYLCASSLIRVNTEAFFGQGTRLTVV.